One sample yielded the 21 T cell receptor beta chains listed below, sequenced in a study of blood T cell repertoires in COVID-19. Clones were read by immunoSEQ multiplex PCR, and TCRdb kept only the in-frame ones, dropping some. Here the sample spans a few hundred thousand clones, 82% being singletons. Source material: peripheral blood. Source of these receptors: a woman in her 70s with COVID-19, enrolled during active disease.

J is TRBJ1-4 and V is TRBV4-3; no reliable D call. With 4 bases removed from V and 5 bases from J, the gap between germline ends came to 14 bases. CDR1 and CDR2 from the germline V gene are LGHNA and YSLEER. The CDR3 has 15 amino acids. CDR3 in DNA: TGCGCCAGCAGCCTAGCTGGGTCGAGCAATGAAAAACTGTTTTTT. This codes for CASSLAGSSNEKLFF.

This rearrangement joins TRBV19 to TRBJ2-7; 8 bases are shared with TRBD1. The CDR3 has 14 amino acids. The germline gives CDR1 LNHDA, CDR2 SQIVND (reference sequence). V gave up 1 base and J gave up 4 bases; unmatched junction bases: 3. CDR3 nucleotide sequence: TGTGCCAGTAGTATAGGACAGGGGTTTTACGAGCAGTACTTC. Its protein product is CASSIGQGFYEQYF.

The V gene is TRBV7-2, the J gene TRBJ1-4; D might be TRBD1 (6 bases). CDR1 and CDR2 (germline): SGHTA, FQGNSA. The V and J ends lost 2 bases and 8 bases respectively, with 15 bases between them. The CDR3 covers 15 residues. In DNA form, the CDR3 reads TGTGCCAGCAGCTTAAGTTCAGGGGATGAGGAAAAACTGTTTTTT. This encodes CASSLSSGDEEKLFF.

This clone was recorded a few times. The chain carries TRBV29-1 and TRBJ1-1, with D perhaps matching TRBD1 (6 bases). Germline CDR1 SQVTM, CDR2 ANQGSEA. The CDR3 contains 13 residues. Trimming shortened V by 6 bases and J by 0 bases, and 11 bases separated the two germline ends. The CDR3 bases are TGCAGCGTAGCGGGACAATTGAACACTGAAGCTTTCTTT. This codes for CSVAGQLNTEAFF.

This chain joins TRBV28 and TRBJ1-6; 7 bases line up with TRBD1. The germline V gene encodes CDR1 MDHEN and CDR2 SYDVKM. This CDR3 has 16 residues. After removal of 3 bases from V and 4 bases from J, the junction contained 6 bases not matched to a gene. The CDR3 loop reads CASSFLSQGYNSPLHF. CDR3 bases: TGTGCCAGCAGTTTCCTTTCACAGGGGTATAATTCACCCCTCCACTTT.

The V gene is TRBV3-1 (or the pseudogene TRBV3-2), the J gene TRBJ2-3, with 14 bases lining up with TRBD2. Germline CDR1 and CDR2: LGHDT and YNNKEL (reference sequence). The CDR3 consists of 18 residues. The ends lost 1 base at V and 3 bases at J; junction bases unmatched: 6. CDR3 protein: CASSQGLAGGPRTDTQYF. In nucleotides, the CDR3 is TGTGCCAGCAGCCAAGGACTAGCGGGAGGGCCTAGGACAGATACGCAGTATTTT.

The chain joins TRBV10-3 to TRBJ1-1, with no clear D. The V gene lost 0 bases and the J gene lost 1 base, with 9 bases spanning the gap. Germline lookup yields CDR1 ENHRY and CDR2 SYGVKD. The CDR3 sequence is 15 residues long. The CDR3 here is CAISESISGNTEAFF. The CDR3 bases are TGTGCCATCAGTGAGTCAATCTCGGGGAACACTGAAGCTTTCTTT.

The chain has TRBV7-2 and TRBJ1-2; D not certain. Germline loops: CDR1 SGHTA, CDR2 FQGNSA. CDR3 size: 14 residues. V shed 5 bases and J shed 4 bases, with 14 bases lying between them. CDR3 in DNA: TGTGCCAGCAGCCTTGAGAGGGCTATCTATGGCTACACCTTC. It codes for CASSLERAIYGYTF. Together with reference TRBV7-2 and TRBJ1-2, the CDR3 gives the full variable domain: GAGVSQSPSNKVTEKGKDVELRCDPISGHTALYWYRQSLGQGLEFLIYFQGNSAPDKSGLPSDRFSAERTGGSVSTLTIQRTQQEDSAVYLCASSLERAIYGYTFGSGTRLTVV.

The gene calls are TRBV6-5 and TRBJ1-2; a weak D match, TRBD1 (5 bases). V was trimmed by 6 bases and J by 6 bases, leaving 8 bases between them. The CDR3 is made up of 11 amino acids. The V gene's germline CDR1 is MNHEY and CDR2 SVGAGI. CDR3 sequence: CASRKGDGYTF. Here the CDR3 DNA reads TGTGCCAGCAGGAAAGGGGATGGCTACACCTTC.

The V call is TRBV7-2, the J call TRBJ2-4, with D possibly matching TRBD2 (6 bases). The CDR3 sequence is 14 residues long. Per germline, CDR1 SGHTA and CDR2 FQGNSA. Trimming stripped 1 base from V and 10 bases from J, with 14 bases between. CDR3 region: CASSLGVAGRIQYF. The CDR3 bases are TGTGCCAGCAGCTTAGGAGTTGCGGGAAGAATTCAGTACTTC.

The chain carries TRBV28 and TRBJ1-5, with D maybe TRBD1 (5 bases). The germline V and J ends were trimmed by 3 bases and 6 bases, with 12 bases remaining between them. The CDR3 is 14 residues long. Germline values: CDR1 MDHEN, CDR2 SYDVKM. The CDR3 sequence: CASSLTQGSQPQHF. The CDR3 coding sequence is TGTGCCAGCAGTTTGACCCAGGGTAGTCAGCCCCAGCATTTT.

The CDR3 protein is CASSLGDYSTDTQYF. The CDR3 nucleotides read TGTGCCAGCAGCTTAGGGGACTATAGCACAGATACGCAGTATTTT. V gene TRBV7-3 combines with J gene TRBJ2-3; 7 bases are a match to TRBD2. Losses at the gene ends were 2 bases for V and 0 bases for J; bases not matched to a gene: 2. Germline CDR1 and CDR2: SGHTA and FQGTGA. The CDR3 is 15 amino acids.

The chain links TRBV7-3 to TRBJ2-1; 9 bases map to TRBD2. The CDR3 runs to 16 residues. V dropped 4 bases and J dropped 3; count of bases not matched to a gene: 7. Germline lookup yields CDR1 SGHTA and CDR2 FQGTGA. Here the CDR3 reads CASSYLSGGYYNEQFF. In DNA, the CDR3 is TGTGCCAGCAGCTACCTTAGCGGGGGTTACTACAATGAGCAGTTCTTC.

The CDR3 nucleotides are TGTGCCTGGAGGGGACGGACAGCCAACCTAAACTATGGCTACACCTTC. This encodes CAWRGRTANLNYGYTF. V usage is TRBV30 and J usage is TRBJ1-2; D possibly corresponds to TRBD1 (6 bases). The CDR3 sequence is 16 residues long. V was cut by 3 bases and J by 2 bases, with 19 bases left in between. Germline V CDR1 and CDR2: GTSNPN, SVGIG (reference sequence).

The chain recombines TRBV7-8 with TRBJ2-7, with a weak D call TRBD1 (5 bases). The length of the CDR3 is 14 residues. The germline V and J ends were trimmed by 1 base and 2 bases, with 9 bases remaining between them. Per germline, CDR1 SGHVS and CDR2 FQNEAQ. The CDR3 DNA reads TGTGCCAGCAGCTTAGAGGGGTTCGCCTACGAGCAGTACTTC. This encodes CASSLEGFAYEQYF.

The chain links TRBV18 to TRBJ2-3; 9 bases map to TRBD2. Germline V gene lookup returns CDR1 KGHSH and CDR2 LQKENI. The CDR3 length is 18 residues. V was clipped by 3 bases and J by 0 bases; unmatched bases: 10. The CDR3 here is CASSPATRGRASTDTQYF. The CDR3 region has the DNA TGTGCCAGCTCACCCGCGACGCGCGGGAGGGCTAGCACAGATACGCAGTATTTT.

V and J are TRBV24-1 and TRBJ2-1, with D possibly TRBD2 on 5 matching bases. Per germline, CDR1 KGHDR and CDR2 SFDVKD. The V and J ends lost 10 bases and 4 bases respectively, with 10 bases between them. The CDR3 length is 12 residues. This chain's CDR3 is CATSRRYNEQFF. The CDR3 nucleotides are TGTGCCACTTCTAGGAGGTACAATGAGCAGTTCTTC.

In its sample, this clone was seen once. The chain uses TRBV28 and TRBJ2-7; perhaps TRBD1 as D (6 bases). The germline gives CDR1 MDHEN, CDR2 SYDVKM. Between the trimmed V and J ends, which lost 2 bases and 0 bases, there was a span of 8 bases. The CDR3 extends over 14 amino acids. The CDR3 DNA reads as TGTGCCAGCAGTTTAGGGGGCAACTCCTACGAGCAGTACTTC. Residues: CASSLGGNSYEQYF.

V is TRBV9 and J is TRBJ2-6, with TRBD2 identical over 8 bases. Germline assignment: CDR1 SGDLS and CDR2 YYNGEE. Unmatched junction bases numbered 9, after V lost 3 bases and J lost 1 base. CDR3 length: 18 amino acids. The CDR3 spells CASSENTGLGSGANVLTF. The CDR3 nucleotides are TGTGCCAGCAGCGAGAACACGGGACTAGGGTCTGGGGCCAACGTCCTGACTTTC.

The chain is built from TRBV29-1 and TRBJ1-2; maybe TRBD1 (5 bases). There are 14 residues in the CDR3. V was cut by 6 bases and J by 4 bases, with 18 bases left in between. Germline V gene lookup returns CDR1 SQVTM and CDR2 ANQGSEA. The CDR3 DNA reads as TGCAGCGTCGTAGGGCAGGACACAGCCTATGGCTACACCTTC. Its translation is CSVVGQDTAYGYTF.

In its sample, this clone was seen a few times. The J gene is TRBJ2-7, the V gene TRBV6-2 or TRBV6-3; 15 bases are a match to TRBD2. Per the germline V gene, CDR1 is MNHEY and CDR2 is SVGEGT. This CDR3 contains 16 residues. With V trimmed by 6 bases and J by 2 bases, 5 bases remained unmatched. The CDR3: CASSRGTSGRPYEQYF. The CDR3 coding sequence is TGTGCCAGCAGCCGAGGGACTAGCGGGAGGCCCTACGAGCAGTACTTC.